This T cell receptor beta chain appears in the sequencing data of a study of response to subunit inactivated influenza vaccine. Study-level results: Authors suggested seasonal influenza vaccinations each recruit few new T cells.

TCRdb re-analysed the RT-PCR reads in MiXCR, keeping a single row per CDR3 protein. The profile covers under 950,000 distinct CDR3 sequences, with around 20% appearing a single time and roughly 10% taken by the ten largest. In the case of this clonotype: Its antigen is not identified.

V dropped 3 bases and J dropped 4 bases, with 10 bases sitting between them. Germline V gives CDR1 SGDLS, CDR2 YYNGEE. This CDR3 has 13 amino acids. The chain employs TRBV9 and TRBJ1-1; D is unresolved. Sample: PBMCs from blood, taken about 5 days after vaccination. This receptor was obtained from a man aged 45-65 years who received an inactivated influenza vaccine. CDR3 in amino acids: CASSEGGFTEAFF. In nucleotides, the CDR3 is TGTGCCAGCAGCGAGGGAGGCTTCACTGAAGCTTTCTTT.